This entry features one TCR beta chain sequence. Its specificity is not known. The CDR3 contains 14 residues. Germline V gene data show CDR1 as GTSNPN and CDR2 as SVGIG (reference sequence). The ends lost 3 bases at V and 0 bases at J; junction bases unmatched: 4. Stable Graves' hyperthyroidism meant no ophthalmopathy progression within 18 months. The hyperthyroidism patients had all been newly diagnosed, and their disease duration was under 2 months. Their ages ranged from 18 to 65 years. The data stem from a study of T cells in Graves' hyperthyroidism and ophthalmopathy. Looking at the study overall: At the time of initial diagnosis and before any treatment, peripheral blood was collected. Whole-study findings and limits: Through a model of 13 V-J features, ophthalmopathy was separated from stable hyperthyroidism.

RNA transcripts provided the source from which TCR beta CDR3 regions were amplified. The HTBI primer set was used in a first-round RT-PCR of the TCR CDR3. TCRdb recomputed calls from the multiplex PCR reads with MiXCR, one row per CDR3 protein. Among over 450,000 distinct CDR3 sequences listed, around an eighth were seen once. Sequencing used blood. The sequence derives from a woman between 18 and 30 years old with Graves' hyperthyroidism. The V and J genes are TRBV30 and TRBJ2-5, with 7 nucleotides matching TRBD1. DNA of the CDR3: TGTGCCTGGAGGGGGACAGCGTACCAAGAGACCCAGTACTTC. Residues: CAWRGTAYQETQYF.